These 30 T cell receptor beta chains were sequenced from one sample in a study of OX40 agonist ivuxolimab in advanced cancers. Assay used: immunoSEQ multiplex PCR; TCRdb lists only in-frame clones, some missing. Among over 70,000 clones listed, about 90% were seen once. The specimen comprised CD4+ or CD8+ T cells sorted from blood, sampled in a trial of the OX40 agonist ivuxolimab. These receptors were collected from an adult with an advanced solid tumor such as melanoma, head and neck, liver or kidney cancer.

This chain connects TRBV28 to TRBJ1-5; tentatively, D is TRBD1 (5 bases). Germline values: CDR1 MDHEN, CDR2 SYDVKM. This CDR3 region has 15 residues. Trimming pared 2 bases from V and 5 bases from J, leaving 13 bases between. The CDR3 loop is CASSLAGGGDQPQHF. The CDR3 coding sequence is TGTGCCAGCAGTTTAGCGGGGGGTGGGGATCAGCCCCAGCATTTT.

The CDR3: CASMGLEETQYF. DNA of the CDR3: TGTGCCAGCATGGGGCTGGAAGAGACCCAGTACTTC. The chain couples TRBV9 to TRBJ2-5; tentative D call: TRBD1 (5 bases). With 6 bases removed from V and 3 bases from J, the gap between germline ends came to 9 bases. There are 12 residues in the CDR3. Germline V gene data show CDR1 as SGDLS and CDR2 as YYNGEE.

The chain links TRBV5-1 to TRBJ2-7; 8 bases fit TRBD2. V lost 4 bases and J lost 0; bases outside the gene matches: 12. The CDR3 sequence is 17 residues long. The germline V gene has CDR1 SGHRS and CDR2 YFSETQ. CDR3 in amino acids: CASSPGGGGFISYEQYF. CDR3 sequence (DNA): TGCGCCAGCAGCCCCGGCGGCGGGGGGTTCATCTCCTACGAGCAGTACTTC.

In regard to this clone: The junction and the germline gene differ at one end; a read error may be behind it. The V and J genes are TRBV9 and TRBJ2-5, with D possibly matching TRBD1 (5 bases). This CDR3 spans 12 amino acids. Germline V gene data show CDR1 as SGDLS and CDR2 as YYNGEE. The CDR3 nucleotides read TGTACCAGCATGGGGCTGGAAGAGACCCAGTACTTC. It encodes CTSMGLEETQYF.

The rearrangement joins TRBV30 to TRBJ2-2, with unresolved D. The V end was cut by 0 bases, the J end by 5 bases, with 10 bases between. The CDR3 totals 14 residues. Germline loops: CDR1 GTSNPN, CDR2 SVGIG (reference sequence). CDR3 amino acids: CAWSVLGITGELFF. The CDR3 DNA sequence: TGTGCCTGGAGTGTACTGGGAATAACCGGGGAGCTGTTTTTT.

The rearrangement links TRBV27 to TRBJ1-2, with TRBD1 identical over 9 bases. Looked up from germline, CDR1 is MNHEY and CDR2 is SMNVEV (reference sequence). The CDR3 consists of 15 residues. The V gene end was trimmed by 0 bases and the J gene end by 8 bases; junction bases not matched to a gene: 7. DNA of the CDR3: TGTGCCAGCAGTTTATCGGGGGACAGGGTAGGCGGCTACACCTTC. This encodes CASSLSGDRVGGYTF.

About this clone: At one boundary the junction diverges from the germline segment, which might be a read error. This chain connects TRBV6-5 to TRBJ2-1, with 7 bases matching TRBD2. CDR1 MNHEY and CDR2 SVGAGI come from the germline V gene. CDR3 length: 14 residues. The CDR3 nucleotides read TGTGCCAGCAGTTACTCCGAGGGAGGGCCCCCCTCGATCTTC. This encodes CASSYSEGGPPSIF.

The CDR3 DNA reads as TGTGCCAGCAGGGGAATTAAGGACAGGGCCGATGGCTACACCTTC. The encoded protein is CASRGIKDRADGYTF. This chain connects TRBV27 to TRBJ1-2, with 8 bases that match TRBD1. CDR3 length: 15 amino acids. V gave up 6 bases and J gave up 6 bases; unmatched junction bases: 12. Germline CDR1 and CDR2: MNHEY and SMNVEV (reference sequence).

As DNA, the CDR3 is TGTGCCAGCTCACCAGGGGACAGGGAATCCTACGAGCAGTACTTC. It codes for CASSPGDRESYEQYF. The V and J genes are TRBV18 and TRBJ2-7, with 9 nucleotides matching TRBD1. The CDR3 sequence is 15 residues long. Looked up from germline, CDR1 is KGHSH and CDR2 is LQKENI. Losses at the gene ends were 2 bases for V and 1 base for J; bases not matched to a gene: 3.

The chain uses TRBV28 and TRBJ1-5, with D tentatively TRBD1 (5 bases). The ends were cut back, 2 bases at V and 2 bases at J, with 13 bases in the middle. The CDR3 loop spans 16 amino acids. Germline V gene sequence: CDR1 MDHEN, CDR2 SYDVKM. CDR3 sequence reads: CASSLTGRGGNQPQHF. The CDR3 region has the DNA TGTGCCAGCAGTTTAACGGGGCGTGGGGGCAATCAGCCCCAGCATTTT.

V is TRBV5-1 and J is TRBJ2-5; D might be TRBD2 (5 bases). The CDR3 sequence is 16 residues long. Trimming pared 1 base from V and 5 bases from J, leaving 18 bases between. Germline-derived CDR1 and CDR2 are SGHRS and YFSETQ. The CDR3 loop reads CASSLRPDTGGETQYF. Here the CDR3 DNA reads TGCGCCAGCAGCTTGCGTCCCGATACCGGCGGGGAGACCCAGTACTTC. Based on the CDR3 plus reference TRBV5-1 and TRBJ2-5, the full variable domain is KAGVTQTPRYLIKTRGQQVTLSCSPISGHRSVSWYQQTPGQGLQFLFEYFSETQRNKGNFPGRFSGRQFSNSRSEMNVSTLELGDSALYLCASSLRPDTGGETQYFGPGTRLLVL.

This chain uses TRBV6-5 with TRBJ2-1, with 12 bases that match TRBD2. Losses at the gene ends were 3 bases for V and 7 bases for J; bases not matched to a gene: 4. The CDR3 extends over 15 amino acids. Germline CDR1 is MNHEY and CDR2 is SVGAGI. CDR3 loop: CASSYLAGGQNEQFF. The CDR3 nucleotides are TGTGCCAGCAGTTATCTAGCGGGAGGGCAAAATGAGCAGTTCTTC.

A few counts support this clone. The chain recombines TRBV19 with TRBJ1-5; D might be TRBD1 (5 bases). The V end was cut by 1 base, the J end by 2 bases, with 15 bases between. Germline V gene lookup returns CDR1 LNHDA and CDR2 SQIVND (reference sequence). The CDR3 has 17 amino acids. Here the CDR3 reads CASSIGRTGTGNQPQHF. CDR3 in DNA: TGTGCCAGTAGTATAGGTCGCACCGGGACCGGCAATCAGCCCCAGCATTTT.

This chain joins TRBV5-4 and TRBJ2-5; D ambiguous. Trimming shortened V by 1 base and J by 3 bases, and 13 bases separated the two germline ends. Germline CDR1 is SGHNT and CDR2 is YYREEE (reference sequence). The CDR3 has 15 residues. CDR3 DNA: TGTGCCAGCAGCTTGAGTAAGTTGCTCGAAGAGACCCAGTACTTC. Translated, it gives CASSLSKLLEETQYF.

This sequence joins TRBV2 and TRBJ2-3; D may be TRBD1 or TRBD2 (6 bases each). This CDR3 contains 12 residues. Deletions cut 11 bases from V and 6 bases from J, with 15 bases between. The germline gives CDR1 SNHLY, CDR2 FYNNEI. CDR3 nucleotide sequence: TGTGCCTCCCGAACGGGGGCCGATACGCAGTATTTT. Translated: CASRTGADTQYF.

CDR3 nucleotide sequence: TGCGCCAGCAGCCAAGGGGGACGTGGGGGACCGAGCTCTGGAAACACCATATATTTT. As protein: CASSQGGRGGPSSGNTIYF. The chain links TRBV4-1 to TRBJ1-3; D is possibly TRBD1 (5 bases). Trimming stripped 1 base from V and 0 bases from J, with 19 bases between. From germline, CDR1 is MGHRA and CDR2 YSYEKL. The CDR3 has 19 residues.

This chain uses TRBV30 with TRBJ1-4, with no clear D. Germline values: CDR1 GTSNPN, CDR2 SVGIG (reference sequence). The CDR3 loop spans 14 amino acids. V was pared by 5 bases and J by 8 bases, with 18 bases between. CDR3 DNA sequence: TGTGCCTGGGACCCCTCCGATGCAACGGAAAAACTGTTTTTT. Protein sequence: CAWDPSDATEKLFF.

The rearrangement joins TRBV19 to TRBJ2-2, with D unclear. With 2 bases removed from V and 2 bases from J, the gap between germline ends came to 9 bases. The CDR3 runs 15 residues. CDR1 is LNHDA and CDR2 is SQIVND in the germline V gene (reference sequence). This chain's CDR3 is CASSILSLNTGELFF. CDR3 nucleotide sequence: TGTGCCAGTAGTATACTCTCCTTAAACACCGGGGAGCTGTTTTTT.

The chain couples TRBV2 to TRBJ2-1; the D gene is possibly TRBD2 (6 bases). The V gene lost 7 bases and the J gene lost 6 bases, with 10 bases spanning the gap. The V gene's germline CDR1 is SNHLY and CDR2 FYNNEI. The CDR3 is 12 amino acids. The CDR3 region has the DNA TGTGCCAGCACTACTAGCCTCAATGAGCAGTTCTTC. Translated, it gives CASTTSLNEQFF.

The chain employs TRBV18 and TRBJ2-7; 14 bases map to TRBD2. Germline CDR1 KGHSH, CDR2 LQKENI. V gave up 6 bases and J gave up 3 bases; unmatched junction bases: 13. CDR3 length equals 18 residues. The CDR3 DNA reads TGTGCCAGCTCTTATGGACTAGCGGGAGGAAGGCTGGGCTACGAGCAGTACTTC. Translated: CASSYGLAGGRLGYEQYF.

V is TRBV11-2 and J is TRBJ2-3; weak D call: TRBD1 (5 bases). The CDR3 extends over 13 amino acids. Looked up from germline, CDR1 is SGHAT and CDR2 is FQNNGV. V lost 5 bases, J lost 2 bases, and 8 bases lay in between. The CDR3 DNA reads TGTGCCAGCAGCGAGACAGTCACAGATACGCAGTATTTT. Translated, it gives CASSETVTDTQYF.

V gene TRBV29-1 combines with J gene TRBJ2-1; D unresolved. From germline, CDR1 is SQVTM and CDR2 ANQGSEA. V dropped 5 bases and J dropped 5 bases, with 13 bases sitting between them. CDR3 length: 13 residues. The CDR3: CSVPRATNNEQFF. DNA of the CDR3: TGCAGCGTTCCCCGGGCTACCAACAATGAGCAGTTCTTC.

The CDR3 DNA follows: TGCGCCAGCAGCTTGTCCGTGGTGGGGAGCGGCACAGATACGCAGTATTTT. Translated, it gives CASSLSVVGSGTDTQYF. V and J are TRBV5-1 and TRBJ2-3, with TRBD2 as a possible D gene (5 bases). The V gene lost 1 base and the J gene lost 1 base, with 16 bases spanning the gap. The CDR3 runs 17 residues. Germline-derived CDR1 and CDR2 are SGHRS and YFSETQ.

The CDR3 is CASSVGVNMAYEQYF. DNA of the CDR3: TGTGCCAGCAGCGTAGGGGTAAATATGGCCTACGAGCAGTACTTC. The chain couples TRBV9 to TRBJ2-7; D unresolved. Germline V gene lookup returns CDR1 SGDLS and CDR2 YYNGEE. This CDR3 is built from 15 residues. V was shortened by 0 bases and J by 2 bases, with 12 bases between the two germline ends.

The rearrangement joins TRBV5-4 to TRBJ2-7; 7 bases map to TRBD1. In germline, CDR1 is SGHNT, CDR2 YYREEE (reference sequence). With V trimmed by 1 base and J by 5 bases, 3 bases remained unmatched. CDR3 length equals 13 residues. The chain's CDR3 is CASSLLGTDEQYF. The DNA for the CDR3 is TGTGCCAGCAGCTTGCTAGGGACAGACGAGCAGTACTTC.

The J gene is TRBJ1-2, the V gene TRBV28; no firm D call. The length of the CDR3 is 15 residues. The germline CDR1 and CDR2 sequences are MDHEN and SYDVKM. V was shortened by 3 bases and J by 0 bases, with 11 bases between the two germline ends. The CDR3 coding sequence is TGTGCCAGCAGTTTTCGGCAGTTAGCTAACTATGGCTACACCTTC. As protein: CASSFRQLANYGYTF.

The rearrangement links TRBV5-1 to TRBJ2-7; perhaps TRBD2 as D (5 bases). The CDR3 totals 17 residues. The germline V and J ends were trimmed by 4 bases and 0 bases, with 20 bases remaining between them. The germline gives CDR1 SGHRS, CDR2 YFSETQ. The CDR3 DNA follows: TGCGCCAGCAGCCTCGCAAGCAGGACTGATCTCTCCTACGAGCAGTACTTC. Protein product: CASSLASRTDLSYEQYF.

The V gene is TRBV11-3, the J gene TRBJ2-1; 12 bases agree with TRBD2. J lost 8 bases, V lost 5 bases, and 4 bases had no gene match. Germline V lookup: CDR1 SGHNT, CDR2 YENEEA. CDR3 length: 14 residues. CDR3: CASSKRLAGDEQFF. The DNA of the CDR3 is TGTGCCAGCAGCAAGAGACTAGCGGGGGATGAGCAGTTCTTC.

This clone occurred once. The chain carries TRBV11-3 and TRBJ2-2, with 8 bases matching TRBD2. Germline V gene lookup returns CDR1 SGHNT and CDR2 YENEEA. V gave up 5 bases and J gave up 7 bases; unmatched junction bases: 18. The CDR3 contains 18 residues. The CDR3 reads CASSGMREAGVSSGELFF. CDR3 coding DNA: TGTGCCAGCAGCGGAATGCGGGAAGCGGGAGTGTCAAGCGGGGAGCTGTTTTTT.

The chain combines TRBV4-1 with TRBJ2-5, with TRBD2 matching 14 bases. The better agreement between TRBJ2-7 and the DNA end casts doubt on the J call. Germline CDR1 MGHRA, CDR2 YSYEKL. This CDR3 spans 16 amino acids. CDR3 DNA: TGCGCCAGCAGCCAACGACTAGCGGGAGGGGTAGCCGAGCAGTACTTC. It is translated as CASSQRLAGGVAEQYF.